This section outlines one T cell receptor beta chain sequence together with its context. Its antigen is as yet unknown. The germline CDR1 and CDR2 sequences are MNHEY and SMNVEV (reference sequence). Deletions cut 5 bases from V and 3 bases from J, with 17 bases between. CDR3 length equals 16 residues. This entry is derived from a study of cytomegalovirus exposure and HLA in healthy donors. Only in-frame clones appear in the TCRdb table, and some are missing; sequencing was by immunoSEQ multiplex PCR. The sample consists of 150,000 to 250,000 clones, 65% to 90% of them appearing once. Overall study results and limits: The majority of TCR sequences were rare, yet some public TCRs appeared in many donors. Reports described diagnosis of cytomegalovirus status by the classifier as highly specific and sensitive. The CMV antigen specificity of a few CMV-associated chains was confirmed through in vitro analysis.

The chain combines TRBV27 with TRBJ2-1, with a tentative D call TRBD1 (6 bases). What was sequenced was PBMCs. This clonotype was sampled from a woman aged 30 to 39 in good health and CMV-seropositive. CDR3 residues: CASSLRRTVGYNEQFF. CDR3 in DNA: TGTGCCAGCAGTCTTCGAAGGACAGTTGGCTACAATGAGCAGTTCTTC.